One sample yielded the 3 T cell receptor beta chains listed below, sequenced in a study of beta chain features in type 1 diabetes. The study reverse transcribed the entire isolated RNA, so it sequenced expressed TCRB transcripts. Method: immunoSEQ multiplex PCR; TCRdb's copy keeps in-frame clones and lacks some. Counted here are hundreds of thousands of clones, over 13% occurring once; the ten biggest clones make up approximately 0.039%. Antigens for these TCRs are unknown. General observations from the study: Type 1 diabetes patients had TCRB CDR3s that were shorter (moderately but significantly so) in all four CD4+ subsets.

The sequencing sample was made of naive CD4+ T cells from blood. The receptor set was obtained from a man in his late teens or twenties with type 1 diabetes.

This CDR3 is CASSSRVIMNTEAFF. The CDR3 region has the DNA TGTGCCAGCAGCTCCCGAGTGATCATGAACACTGAAGCTTTCTTT. The chain carries TRBV21-1 and TRBJ1-1. TRBV21-1 is given as a pseudogene. The CDR3 is made up of 15 amino acids.

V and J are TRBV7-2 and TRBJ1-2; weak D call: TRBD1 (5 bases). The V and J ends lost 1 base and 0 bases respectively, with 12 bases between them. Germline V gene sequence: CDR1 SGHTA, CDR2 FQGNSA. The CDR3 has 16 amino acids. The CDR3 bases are TGTGCCAGCAGCTTAGGCCTGACAGAAACTAACTATGGCTACACCTTC. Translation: CASSLGLTETNYGYTF.

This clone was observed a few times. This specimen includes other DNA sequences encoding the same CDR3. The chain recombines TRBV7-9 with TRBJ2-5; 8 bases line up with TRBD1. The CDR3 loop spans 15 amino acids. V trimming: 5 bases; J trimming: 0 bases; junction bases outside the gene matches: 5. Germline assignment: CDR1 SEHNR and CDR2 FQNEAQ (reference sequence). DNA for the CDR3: TGTGCCAGCAGCCCGGGACAGGCGTACCAAGAGACCCAGTACTTC. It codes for CASSPGQAYQETQYF.